The sequence of this T cell receptor (beta chain) was determined in a study of T-cell reconstitution after alpha-beta-depleted transplantation in children. Whole-study findings and limits: Counts and diversity of T cells one year after transplant came mostly from newly produced T cells. Several hundred expanded graft clones reportedly supplied alpha-beta T cells about two months after transplant.

The ends lost 8 bases at V and 6 bases at J; junction bases unmatched: 7. This CDR3 contains 14 residues. Germline values: CDR1 MNHNY, CDR2 SVGAGI (reference sequence). Using unique molecular identifiers, the investigators prepared the TCRbeta library. TCRdb reanalysed the PCR reads using MiXCR and keeps one entry per CDR3 protein. The sample carries around 580,000 distinct CDR3 sequences, roughly 24% recorded once. This clonotype was picked up many times. No antigen is known for it. This clonotype was obtained from a boy younger than two who had a stem cell transplant for acute myeloid leukemia, so the T cells may come from the graft donor. The chain joins TRBV6-6 to TRBJ2-3; 11 nucleotides line up with TRBD2. Material: PBMCs, mostly from graft donor cells, obtained 360 days after TCRalphabeta/CD19-depleted stem cell transplant. CDR3 residues: CASGKLAGEDTQYF. For the CDR3, the DNA is TGTGCCAGCGGCAAACTAGCGGGGGAGGATACGCAGTATTTT.